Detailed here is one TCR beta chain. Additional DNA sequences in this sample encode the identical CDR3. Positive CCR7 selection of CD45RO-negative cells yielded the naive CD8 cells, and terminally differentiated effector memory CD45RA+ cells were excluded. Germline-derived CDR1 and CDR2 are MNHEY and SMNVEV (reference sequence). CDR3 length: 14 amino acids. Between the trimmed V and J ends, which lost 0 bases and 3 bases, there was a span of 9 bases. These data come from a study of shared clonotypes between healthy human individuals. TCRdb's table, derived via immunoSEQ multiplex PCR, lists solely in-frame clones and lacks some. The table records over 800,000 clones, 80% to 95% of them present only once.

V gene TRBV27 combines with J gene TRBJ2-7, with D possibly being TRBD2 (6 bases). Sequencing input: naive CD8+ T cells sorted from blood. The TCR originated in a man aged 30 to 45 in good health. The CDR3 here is CASSLSTGSYEQYF. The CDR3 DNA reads TGTGCCAGCAGTTTATCAACCGGGAGCTACGAGCAGTACTTC.